This TCR beta chain was documented in a study of T cell changes during pregnancy in multiple sclerosis. TCRdb keeps only in-frame clones here, not all; method: immunoSEQ multiplex PCR. This table has approximately 32,000 clones, under 95% appearing once. This CDR3 spans 15 amino acids. The V and J ends lost 3 bases and 7 bases, in that order; junction bases with no gene match: 8. Germline CDR1 SGHVS, CDR2 FNYEAQ. This chain connects TRBV7-6 to TRBJ1-5; 8 bases match TRBD1. Material: peripheral blood, obtained in the third trimester of pregnancy. This clonotype was obtained from a female donor in good health, enrolled as a control in a pregnancy study. The DNA for the CDR3 is TGTGCCAGCAGCTTCGCCAGGGGGCTAGGACAGCCCCAGCATTTT. Translating gives CASSFARGLGQPQHF.